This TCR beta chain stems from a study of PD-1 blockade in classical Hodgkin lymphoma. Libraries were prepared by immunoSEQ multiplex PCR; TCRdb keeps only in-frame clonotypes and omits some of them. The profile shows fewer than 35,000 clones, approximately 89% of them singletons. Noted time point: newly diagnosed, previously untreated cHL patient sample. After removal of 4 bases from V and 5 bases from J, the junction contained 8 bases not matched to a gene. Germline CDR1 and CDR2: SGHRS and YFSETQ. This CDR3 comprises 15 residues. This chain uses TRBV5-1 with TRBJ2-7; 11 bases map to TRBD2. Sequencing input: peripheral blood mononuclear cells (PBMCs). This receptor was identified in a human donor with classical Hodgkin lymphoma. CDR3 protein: CASSTPLAGVHEQYF. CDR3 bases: TGCGCCAGCAGCACCCCACTAGCGGGAGTACACGAGCAGTACTTC.